The source of this T cell receptor beta chain is a study of early T cells in non-severe SARS-CoV-2 infection. Study-wide context: Chains from this unsorted whole-blood bulk RNA could not be paired. Study findings and constraints: Anti-spike CD8 responses were favored in VDJdb matching, and private and CD4 specificities were missed.

Unique molecular identifiers (one per individual cDNA molecule) were attached. TCRdb redid the calling of the 5' RACE reads with MiXCR, one entry per CDR3 protein. The data contain over 30,000 distinct CDR3 sequences, approximately 8.7% of them singletons. This clonotype was seen a few times. Its antigen remains unidentified. The clonotype comes from an adult who was a healthcare worker with PCR-confirmed SARS-CoV-2 infection or an uninfected control (not recorded which). The sample was whole blood, taken at baseline.

The CDR3 DNA is TGTGCCAGCAGTCAGAGCTCTGGGGCCAACGTCCTGACTTTC. Translation gives CASSQSSGANVLTF. The rearrangement uses TRBV6-2 or TRBV6-3 and TRBJ2-6; D remains ambiguous. Trimming pared 5 bases from V and 0 bases from J, leaving 5 bases between. This CDR3 is built from 14 residues. Germline V CDR1 and CDR2: MNHEY, SVGEGT.